Below, 10 T cell receptor beta chains from the same sample are listed, as sequenced in a study of human T cells and chemical hapten exposure. Each CDR3 protein gets one entry after TCRdb re-called the RACE reads with MiXCR. The sample consists of about 140,000 distinct CDR3 sequences, approximately 10% of them appearing once. Time point specified: patch test 2, 6 weeks after DPC sensitization. The sample's treatment: therapeutic diphenylcyclopropenone sensitization with weekly scalp DPC. The starting material was whole blood, obtained in connection with sensitization to the hapten diphenylcyclopropenone (DPC). These receptors were taken from a woman aged 45-65 years with alopecia areata. Some clones in this sample may be carry-over from other donors' samples.

This clonotype was found a few times. The J gene is TRBJ1-1, the V gene TRBV2, with a weak D call TRBD1 (6 bases). V was cut by 2 bases and J by 0 bases, with 10 bases left in between. There are 15 residues in the CDR3. Germline loops: CDR1 SNHLY, CDR2 FYNNEI. The CDR3 loop reads CASSENRALNTEAFF. For the CDR3, the DNA is TGTGCCAGCAGTGAAAACAGGGCCCTGAACACTGAAGCTTTCTTT.

This clonotype was seen repeatedly, ten times or more. This chain connects TRBV11-2 to TRBJ2-7; weak D call: TRBD2 (5 bases). The CDR3 loop spans 14 amino acids. V lost 2 bases and J lost 3, with 11 bases in between. Germline lookup yields CDR1 SGHAT and CDR2 FQNNGV. CDR3: CASSLIPGNYEQYF. The CDR3 bases are TGTGCCAGCAGCTTAATCCCGGGGAACTACGAGCAGTACTTC.

A few counts support this clonotype. The DNA of the CDR3 is TGCGCCAGCAGCTTGGAACTTCTTCTCCCGGACAGAAATACGCAGTATTTT. Amino acids: CASSLELLLPDRNTQYF. This chain uses TRBV5-1 with TRBJ2-3; D is possibly TRBD1 (6 bases). The V gene's germline CDR1 is SGHRS and CDR2 YFSETQ. Trimming stripped 0 bases from V and 7 bases from J, with 21 bases between. The CDR3 is 17 amino acids. Full variable domain (rest looked up from reference TRBV5-1 and TRBJ2-3): KAGVTQTPRYLIKTRGQQVTLSCSPISGHRSVSWYQQTPGQGLQFLFEYFSETQRNKGNFPGRFSGRQFSNSRSEMNVSTLELGDSALYLCASSLELLLPDRNTQYFGPGTRLTVL.

In its sample, this clonotype was seen a few times. The chain recombines TRBV7-2 with TRBJ1-2; 10 nucleotides agree with TRBD1. After removal of 5 bases from V and 4 bases from J, the junction contained 4 bases not matched to a gene. The V gene's germline CDR1 is SGHTA and CDR2 FQGNSA. There are 14 residues in the CDR3. The CDR3 is CASSGTGVGYGYTF. CDR3 nucleotide sequence: TGTGCCAGCAGCGGGACAGGGGTAGGCTATGGCTACACCTTC.

This clonotype was seen repeatedly, ten times or more. The chain recombines TRBV4-1 with TRBJ2-7; possible D gene TRBD2, 6 bases. This CDR3 spans 15 amino acids. Germline loops: CDR1 MGHRA, CDR2 YSYEKL. The V end was cut by 1 base, the J end by 2 bases, with 12 bases between. CDR3 nucleotides: TGCGCCAGCAGCCAAGTGGCGGGGCAAACCTACGAGCAGTACTTC. Amino acid sequence: CASSQVAGQTYEQYF.

The V and J genes are TRBV5-1 and TRBJ2-3; D ambiguous. This CDR3 region has 13 residues. With 6 bases removed from V and 4 bases from J, the gap between germline ends came to 12 bases. CDR1 is SGHRS, CDR2 YFSETQ, per germline. The CDR3 spells CASNVKPADTQYF. DNA for the CDR3: TGCGCCAGCAACGTTAAGCCAGCAGATACGCAGTATTTT.

J is TRBJ2-5 and V is TRBV3-1, with D tentatively TRBD2 (6 bases). Trimming removed 1 base from V and 7 bases from J, with 13 bases in between. The length of the CDR3 is 14 residues. Germline values: CDR1 LGHDT, CDR2 YNNKEL (reference sequence). CDR3 protein: CASSQARGRVTQYF. CDR3 coding DNA: TGTGCCAGCAGCCAAGCCCGGGGGAGAGTGACCCAGTACTTC.

This clonotype was detected many times. The chain is built from TRBV14 and TRBJ2-3; 8 nucleotides line up with TRBD2. This CDR3 contains 15 residues. The germline V gene has CDR1 SGHDN and CDR2 FVKESK. V shed 5 bases, J shed 4 bases, and the junction held 8 bases outside the gene matches. The CDR3 here is CASSYILAAADTQYF. DNA for the CDR3: TGTGCCAGCAGCTACATACTAGCGGCAGCAGATACGCAGTATTTT.

This clonotype showed up just a few times. The rearrangement joins TRBV28 to TRBJ2-3; TRBD2 is a possible D gene (6 bases). The V and J ends lost 2 bases and 4 bases respectively, with 13 bases between them. This CDR3 comprises 15 residues. Per germline, CDR1 MDHEN and CDR2 SYDVKM. Here the CDR3 reads CASSLPMGGADTQYF. CDR3 in DNA: TGTGCCAGCAGTTTACCCATGGGGGGTGCAGATACGCAGTATTTT.

The CDR3 DNA reads TGTGCCAGCAGCACGGGACTAGCGGGGCCCTACGAGCAGTACTTC. Its protein product is CASSTGLAGPYEQYF. J is TRBJ2-7 and V is TRBV7-2, with 13 bases lining up with TRBD2. J lost 2 bases, V lost 5 bases, and 3 bases had no gene match. The length of the CDR3 is 15 residues. The germline gives CDR1 SGHTA, CDR2 FQGNSA.